The clone carrying this TCR beta chain was counted ten times or more. Its target is unknown. The sample belongs to a study of read filtering for tumor transcriptome and immune sequencing. Turning to the study itself: DNase treatment preceded whole-transcriptome library preparation. Per sample, TCR-region reads ranged about 3.5 to 11 million by IR-seq, roughly 80 to 1,300 by RNA-seq. Study results and limitations: The CD138-negative fraction was mixed bone marrow immune cells, not pure T cells.

The germline V gene has CDR1 SNHLY and CDR2 FYNNEI. This CDR3 has 13 residues. With V trimmed by 8 bases and J by 5 bases, 8 bases remained unmatched. Bone marrow was sampled from every patient at the time of active disease. Molecular barcoded adaptors covering alpha/delta and beta/gamma chains were used on roughly 400 ng RNA. TCRdb itself ran the reads through MiXCR, one entry per CDR3 protein. The sample lists about 130,000 distinct CDR3 sequences, over 10% seen once, with 11% in the top ten. The V call is TRBV2, the J call TRBJ2-7; 8 bases map to TRBD1. This TCR derives from a donor aged 40 or older with multiple myeloma. Specimen: a population of CD138-negative cells sorted from bone marrow. The CDR3 here is CASGWTGKHEQYF. The CDR3 region has the DNA TGTGCCAGCGGGTGGACAGGGAAGCACGAGCAGTACTTC.